This TCR beta chain was profiled in a study of identical twins. TCRdb analysed the 5' RACE reads with MiXCR anew, one entry per CDR3 protein. Of 700,000 or so distinct CDR3 sequences detected, about 9.4% appear once; the ten largest clones hold around 0.95%. This clonotype was counted many times. Germline CDR1 reads SGHRS; CDR2 reads YFSETQ. CDR3 size: 14 residues. Trimming pared 1 base from V and 2 bases from J, leaving 8 bases between. The sample was also linked to a second study, of yellow fever vaccine responses in identical twins.

The chain employs TRBV5-1 and TRBJ2-3; D is unclear. The sample taken for sequencing was PBMCs. The receptor was isolated from a woman aged 18-29 years in good health. CDR3 sequence (DNA): TGCGCCAGCAGCTTGAAACAGCACACAGATACGCAGTATTTT. Translation: CASSLKQHTDTQYF.